This TCR beta chain was profiled in a study of CD8 T cells in ankylosing spondylitis. Study conclusions and caveats: Some of these motif variants have turned up before, in reports on reactive arthritis synovial fluid and blood. Made up of roughly 8 highly homologous variants, a TCR beta motif appeared characteristic of ankylosing spondylitis blood.

This clonotype has ten or more counts. Its antigen is undetermined. CDR1 and CDR2 from the germline V gene are SGHRS and YFSETQ. Trimming removed 1 base at V and 3 bases at J, with 12 bases between. The CDR3 is 15 residues long. The authors made TCR beta libraries by quantitative 5'-RACE with molecular barcodes. MiXCR, applied by TCRdb to the 5' RACE reads, yields one record per CDR3 protein. The profile shows approximately 30,000 distinct CDR3 sequences, 7.9% of them singletons. This receptor was identified in a male donor with ankylosing spondylitis or in good health (not recorded which). The chain recombines TRBV5-1 with TRBJ2-3; no reliable D call. Sample: blood. CDR3 bases: TGCGCCAGCAGCTTGTTTTCGGGTGGTACAGATACGCAGTATTTT. Encoded protein: CASSLFSGGTDTQYF.